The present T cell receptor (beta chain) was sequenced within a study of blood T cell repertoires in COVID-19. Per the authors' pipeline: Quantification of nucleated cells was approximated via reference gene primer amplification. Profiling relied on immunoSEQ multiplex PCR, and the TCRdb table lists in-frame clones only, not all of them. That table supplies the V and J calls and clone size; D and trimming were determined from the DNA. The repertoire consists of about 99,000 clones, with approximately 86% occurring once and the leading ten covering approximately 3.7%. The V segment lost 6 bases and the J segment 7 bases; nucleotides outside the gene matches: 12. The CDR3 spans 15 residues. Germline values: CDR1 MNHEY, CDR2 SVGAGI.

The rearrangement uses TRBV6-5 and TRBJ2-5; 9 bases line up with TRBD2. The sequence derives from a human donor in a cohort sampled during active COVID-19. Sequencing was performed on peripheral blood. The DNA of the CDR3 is TGTGCCAGCAGCCTCCTGAGCGGGGGGCCCGGGACCCAGTACTTC. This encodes CASSLLSGGPGTQYF.